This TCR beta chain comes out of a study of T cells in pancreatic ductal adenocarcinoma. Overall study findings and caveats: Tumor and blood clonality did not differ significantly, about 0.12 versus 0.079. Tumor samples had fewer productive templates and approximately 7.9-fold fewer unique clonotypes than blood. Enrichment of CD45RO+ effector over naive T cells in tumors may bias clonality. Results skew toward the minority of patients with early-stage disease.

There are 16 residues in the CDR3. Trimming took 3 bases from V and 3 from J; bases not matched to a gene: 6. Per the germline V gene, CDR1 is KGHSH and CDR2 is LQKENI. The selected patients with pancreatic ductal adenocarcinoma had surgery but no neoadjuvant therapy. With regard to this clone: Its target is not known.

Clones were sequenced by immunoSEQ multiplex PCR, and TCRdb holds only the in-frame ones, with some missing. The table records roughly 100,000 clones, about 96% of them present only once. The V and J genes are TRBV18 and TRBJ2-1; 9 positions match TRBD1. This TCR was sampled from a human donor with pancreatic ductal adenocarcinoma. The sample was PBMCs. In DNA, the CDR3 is TGTGCCAGCTCACCGCCGGGACAGGGAGTCTACAATGAGCAGTTCTTC. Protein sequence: CASSPPGQGVYNEQFF.